These T cell receptor beta chains were read from a single sample in a study of T cells in Graves' hyperthyroidism and ophthalmopathy. MiXCR, applied by TCRdb to the multiplex PCR reads, yields one record per CDR3 protein. The repertoire holds 500,000 to 600,000 distinct CDR3 sequences, with roughly 46% as singletons. What was sequenced was peripheral blood or thyroid tissue (not recorded which). The receptors derive from a woman aged 18-35 years with Graves' hyperthyroidism. Both conserved end residues are part of each CDR3. D genes are given only for firm matches. Size is stated for part of the rows, as once, few or many counts, or as a class when the clone is expanded.

J | size | V | D | DNA | CDR3
TRBJ2-5 | - | TRBV2 | - | TGTGCCAGCAGCGCGGGAAACCAAGAGACCCAGTACTTC | CASSAGNQETQYF
TRBJ2-7 | few | TRBV4-1 | - | TGCGCCAGCAGCCAAGATCCCGGGAACTCCTACGAGCAGTACTTC | CASSQDPGNSYEQYF
TRBJ1-1 | - | TRBV15 | TRBD1 | TGTGCCACCAGTAAAGGGACAGGGGTTTCGAACACTGAAGCTTTCTTT | CATSKGTGVSNTEAFF
TRBJ1-5 | once | TRBV6-4 | TRBD1 | TGTGCCATCAGTACGGGACAGGGAAGTCAACAAGAGACCCAGCATTTT | CAISTGQGSQQETQHF
TRBJ2-3 | few | TRBV10-1 | TRBD2 | TGCGCCAGCAGTGAAAGCGGGACCGGCACAGATACGCAGTATTTT | CASSESGTGTDTQYF
TRBJ1-6 | many | TRBV6-5 | - | TGTGCCAGCAGTTACGGGGGCCGCTCACCCCTCCACTTT | CASSYGGRSPLHF
TRBJ1-6 | many | TRBV27 | - | TGTGCCAGCAGTCGCGACCCACAGGGTTTCTCACCCCTCCACTTT | CASSRDPQGFSPLHF
TRBJ2-7 | many | TRBV6-1 | TRBD2 | TGTGCCAGCAGTTACTCGAGCGATAGCGGGAACGAGCAGTACTTC | CASSYSSDSGNEQYF
TRBJ1-2 | - | TRBV7-8 | TRBD1 | TGTGCCAGCAGCCTTGGACAGGGGCCCTCGGATGGCTACACCTTC | CASSLGQGPSDGYTF
TRBJ1-2 | many | TRBV13 | - | TGTGCCAGCAGCTTATTTAGGGGAGGGTATGGCTACACCTTC | CASSLFRGGYGYTF
TRBJ2-5 | few | TRBV6-5 | - | TGTGCCAGCAGTTACTCGAACAGAGAGACCCAGTACTTC | CASSYSNRETQYF
TRBJ2-2 | many | TRBV27 | - | TGTGCCAGCAGTCTACTGCCCTGGGGGAACACCGGGGAGCTGTTTTTT | CASSLLPWGNTGELFF
TRBJ1-2 | once | TRBV14 | - | TGTGCCAGCAGCCAGTCCAGGGAGGGTGGCTACACCTTC | CASSQSREGGYTF
TRBJ2-7 | - | TRBV10-3 | TRBD1 | TGTGCCATCAGAGGACAGGGTTACGAGCAGTACTTC | CAIRGQGYEQYF
TRBJ2-1 | few | TRBV7-4 | - | TGTGCCAGCAGCCCCTCAATGCTAGGCGATGAGCAGTTCTTC | CASSPSMLGDEQFF
TRBJ2-7 | many | TRBV7-9 | - | TGTGCCAGCAGCATCCTGCCTGGAGGAGCGGCATACGAGCAGTACTTC | CASSILPGGAAYEQYF
TRBJ2-2 | - | TRBV7-3 | - | TGTGCCAGCAGCCCCCAAGTCGCGAACACCGGGGAGCTGTTTTTT | CASSPQVANTGELFF
TRBJ2-7 | - | TRBV24-1 | TRBD2 | TGTGCCACCAGTGAAGCTAGCCGAAATCCCACTGGACTAGCGGGAGTCTCCTACGAGCAGTACTTC | CATSEASRNPTGLAGVSYEQYF
TRBJ2-7 | many | TRBV29-1 | - | TGCAGCGTTGAAGAGGGGGGCTACGAGCAGTACTTC | CSVEEGGYEQYF
TRBJ1-1 | many | TRBV7-2 | TRBD1 | TGTGCCAGCAGCTCCCAGGGGGCTCGGAATGAAGCTTTCTTT | CASSSQGARNEAFF
TRBJ2-7 | many | TRBV5-1 | - | TGCGCCAGCAGATCCGACACCGCCCCCTACGAGCAGTACTTC | CASRSDTAPYEQYF
TRBJ1-6 | once | TRBV7-2 | - | TGTGCCAGCAGCTTACGAGGGCGGGAAGAGCTCCTCCACTTT | CASSLRGREELLHF
TRBJ2-3 | few | TRBV7-3 | TRBD1 | TGTGCCAGCAGCCGACAGGGCACGGAAGATACGCAGTATTTT | CASSRQGTEDTQYF
TRBJ1-2 | - | TRBV15 | - | TGTGCCACCAGCAGCTCAGGGTATGGCTACACCTTC | CATSSSGYGYTF
TRBJ1-5 | - | TRBV11-2 | - | TGTGCCAGCAGCAGTGCAGGACTTAGCAATCAGCCCCAGCATTTT | CASSSAGLSNQPQHF
TRBJ1-1 | once | TRBV5-1 | TRBD1 | TGCGCCAGCAGCAGCGTGCCCGGGACAGGGAACACTGAAGCTTTCTTT | CASSSVPGTGNTEAFF
TRBJ1-4 | - | TRBV7-2 | TRBD1 | TGTGCCAGCAGCCGAGACAGGGGCTTGAAGGAAAAACTGTTTTTT | CASSRDRGLKEKLFF
TRBJ2-7 | many | TRBV29-1 | TRBD1 | TGCAGCGCTACGGGGACAGACACTCCCTACGAGCAGTACTTC | CSATGTDTPYEQYF
TRBJ1-6 | - | TRBV15 | - | TGTGCCACCAGCAGAGAAGTAGGGGCGTCACCCCTCCACTTT | CATSREVGASPLHF
TRBJ2-2 | - | TRBV24-1 | TRBD2 | TGTGCCACCAGTGATCCCTCCAGCGGGAGTGCCGGGGAGCTGTTTTTT | CATSDPSSGSAGELFF
TRBJ1-2 | many | TRBV10-3 | - | TGTGCCATCACCCGACAGCAGGCTAACTATGGCTACACCTTC | CAITRQQANYGYTF
TRBJ1-6 | - | TRBV10-3 | TRBD1 | TGTGCCATCAGTGTAGGGACAGGGAAAAATTCACCCCTCCACTTT | CAISVGTGKNSPLHF
TRBJ2-7 | - | TRBV20-1 | TRBD2 | TGCAGTGCTAGAGGTAGCGGGGGTAATGAGCAGTACTTC | CSARGSGGNEQYF
TRBJ1-5 | - | TRBV5-8 | - | TGTGCCAGCAGCTTGGCCGGGGCGCGGCAGCCCCAGCATTTT | CASSLAGARQPQHF
TRBJ1-1 | - | TRBV5-1 | TRBD1 | TGCGCCAGCAGCCGACAGGGGGTGAACACTGAAGCTTCCTTT | CASSRQGVNTEASF
TRBJ2-1 | - | TRBV19 | - | TGTGCCAGTAGTGCACTCGTCTACAATGAGCAGTTCTTC | CASSALVYNEQFF
TRBJ1-1 | - | TRBV7-8 | TRBD1 | TGTGCCAGCAGCTTACGGGGGACAGGCTTCATGAACACTGAAGCTTTCTTT | CASSLRGTGFMNTEAFF
TRBJ2-7 | - | TRBV11-2 | - | TGTGCCAGCAGCACGGAAATCTCCTTCAGCTCCTACGAGCAGTACTTC | CASSTEISFSSYEQYF
TRBJ1-2 | many | TRBV2 | - | TGTGCCAGCACTGACCCCCAGGCTGGGTATAGCTACACCTTC | CASTDPQAGYSYTF
TRBJ2-7 | many | TRBV7-2 | - | TGTGCCAGCAGCTCCGTCACAGGGCCCGAGCAGTACTTC | CASSSVTGPEQYF
TRBJ2-5 | - | TRBV7-9 | TRBD1 | TGTGCCAGCAGCTCTGGGACAGTCCAAGAGGCCCAGTACTTC | CASSSGTVQEAQYF
TRBJ1-5 | many | TRBV20-1 | - | TGCAGTGCTCGAGAGGGGAGCAATCAGCCCCAGCATTTT | CSAREGSNQPQHF
TRBJ2-2 | many | TRBV4-1 | - | TGTGCCAGCAGTCAAGCCTTTTCGGAGCTGTTTTTT | CASSQAFSELFF
TRBJ1-4 | - | TRBV27 | - | TGTGCCAGCGACCCGGGACGGATTCCAACTAATGAAAAACTGTTTTTT | CASDPGRIPTNEKLFF
TRBJ2-5 | - | TRBV5-4 | - | TGTGCCAGCAGCGGATACGGGACGAAAGAGACCCAGTACTTC | CASSGYGTKETQYF
TRBJ1-1 | many | TRBV19 | TRBD1 | TGTGCCAGTAGGCAGGGACAGCTGAACACTGAAGCTTTCTTT | CASRQGQLNTEAFF
TRBJ1-2 | many | TRBV20-1 | - | TGCAGTGCTAGAGGGGGGGAAGCTAACTATGGCTACACCTTC | CSARGGEANYGYTF
TRBJ1-5 | many | TRBV19 | - | TGTGCCAGTAGTACACAGGGCCGCCAGCCCCAGCATTTT | CASSTQGRQPQHF
TRBJ1-5 | - | TRBV29-1 | TRBD1 | TGCAGCGTTGAGATTGGAGGGACAGGGGGCAATCAGCCCCAGCATTTT | CSVEIGGTGGNQPQHF
TRBJ1-4 | - | TRBV7-9 | - | TGTGCCAGCAGTCACGGCGGAGCTAATGAAAAACTGTTTTTT | CASSHGGANEKLFF
TRBJ1-5 | many | TRBV19 | TRBD1 | TGTGCCAGTAGTATCGGGACAGGGGGCAATCAGCCCCAGCATTTT | CASSIGTGGNQPQHF
TRBJ1-4 | - | TRBV12-3/TRBV12-4 | TRBD1 | TGTGCCAGCAGTACGGACAGGTCTAATGAAAAACTGTTTTTT | CASSTDRSNEKLFF
TRBJ2-7 | - | TRBV6-5 | - | TGTGCCAGCAGTTACCATGGACCCCAAGCCAATGAGCAGTACTTC | CASSYHGPQANEQYF
TRBJ2-1 | - | TRBV7-6 | TRBD2 | TGTGCCAGCAGCTCTTATAGCGGGATGTCCTCCTACAATGAGCAATTCTTC | CASSSYSGMSSYNEQFF